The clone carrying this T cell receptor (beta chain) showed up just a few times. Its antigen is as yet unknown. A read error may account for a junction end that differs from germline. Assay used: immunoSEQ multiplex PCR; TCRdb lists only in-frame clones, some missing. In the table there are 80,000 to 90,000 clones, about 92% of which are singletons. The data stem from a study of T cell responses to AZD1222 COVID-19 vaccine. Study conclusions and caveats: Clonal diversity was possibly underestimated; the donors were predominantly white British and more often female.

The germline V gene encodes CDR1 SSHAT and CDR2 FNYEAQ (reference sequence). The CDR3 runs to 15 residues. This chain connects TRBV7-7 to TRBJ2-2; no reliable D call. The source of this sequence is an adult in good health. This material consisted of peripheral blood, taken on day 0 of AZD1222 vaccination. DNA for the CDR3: TGTGCTAGCAGAAAGGACCCCCTGAACACCGGGGAGCTGTTTTTT. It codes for CASRKDPLNTGELFF.